This TCR beta chain was recovered during a study of cytomegalovirus exposure and HLA in healthy donors. Across the whole study: Genotyping of some 400 donors showed that 65% to 90% belonged to the Caucasian-associated ancestry cluster.

General observations from the study: Researchers catalogued around 150 TCR beta chains as cytomegalovirus-associated. For most TCR sequences rarity was the rule, although some public TCRs occurred in many donors. Testing in vitro showed a few CMV-associated chains specific for CMV antigens.

V was pared by 3 bases and J by 1 base, with 7 bases of the junction left unmatched. Germline V gene lookup returns CDR1 KGHSH and CDR2 LQKENI. CDR3 length: 17 amino acids. On this clone itself: Its antigen is currently unknown.

PCR involved 60 Vbeta and 13 Jbeta primers. Clones were sequenced by immunoSEQ multiplex PCR, and TCRdb holds only the in-frame ones, with some missing. The sample holds some 180,000 clones, over 70% seen once. The chain links TRBV18 to TRBJ2-2, with 8 nucleotides matching TRBD1. Material for sequencing was PBMCs. The TCR comes from a woman aged 55 to 70 in good health and CMV-seropositive. In DNA, the CDR3 is TGTGCCAGCTCACCCTACGGGACAGGCCTGAACACCGGGGAGCTGTTTTTT. It yields the protein CASSPYGTGLNTGELFF. The full variable domain, rest sourced from reference TRBV18 and TRBJ2-2, is NAGVMQNPRHLVRRRGQEARLRCSPMKGHSHVYWYRQLPEEGLKFMVYLQKENIIDESGMPKERFSAEFPKEGPSILRIQQVVRGDSAAYFCASSPYGTGLNTGELFFGEGSRLTVL.